This T cell receptor (beta chain) was identified during a study of OX40 agonist ivuxolimab in advanced cancers. Study-wide background: Dose-escalation patients' cancers were hepatocellular carcinoma, melanoma, renal cell or head and neck cancer.

Libraries were prepared by immunoSEQ multiplex PCR; TCRdb keeps only in-frame clonotypes and omits some of them. The data contain roughly 66,000 clones, around 80% of them singletons. With respect to this clone: Its antigen is undetermined.

Peripheral blood came from all dose cohorts at three timepoints. General study points: The antigens recognized by the expanded peripheral T cells, that is their antigen specificity, were not determined. At 0.1 to 3.0 mg/kg, CD4+ and CD8+ blood T cells expanded clonally by week 6.

The sequences come from CD4+ or CD8+ T cells sorted from blood, collected in a trial of the OX40 agonist ivuxolimab. This TCR derives from an adult with an advanced solid tumor such as melanoma, head and neck, liver or kidney cancer.

The DNA of the CDR3 is TGTGCCAGCAGTTACGAGGAGGGCACTGAAGCTTTCTTT. Its translation: CASSYEEGTEAFF. This rearrangement joins TRBV6-5 to TRBJ1-1, with D unresolved. This CDR3 has 13 residues. V was clipped by 2 bases and J by 4 bases, with 8 bases between them. CDR1 is MNHEY, CDR2 SVGAGI, per germline.